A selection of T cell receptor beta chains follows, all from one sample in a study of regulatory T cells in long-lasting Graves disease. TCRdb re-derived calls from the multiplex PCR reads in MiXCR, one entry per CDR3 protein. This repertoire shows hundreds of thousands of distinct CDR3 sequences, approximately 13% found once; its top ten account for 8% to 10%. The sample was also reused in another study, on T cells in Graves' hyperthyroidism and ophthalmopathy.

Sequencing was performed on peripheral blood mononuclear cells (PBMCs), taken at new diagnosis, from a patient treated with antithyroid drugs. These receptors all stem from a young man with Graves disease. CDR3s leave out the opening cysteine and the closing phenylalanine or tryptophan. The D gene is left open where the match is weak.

CDR3aa: ASSLGVETQY; v_gene: TRBV12-3/TRBV12-4; d_gene: -; j_gene: TRBJ2-5
CDR3aa: AWSVGLPDDTQY; v_gene: TRBV30; d_gene: -; j_gene: TRBJ2-3
CDR3aa: ATWDGRKDEQY; v_gene: TRBV24-1; d_gene: -; j_gene: TRBJ2-7
CDR3aa: ASSSLRGTDTQY; v_gene: TRBV6-2/TRBV6-3; d_gene: -; j_gene: TRBJ2-3
CDR3aa: ASSPPRTSLIWEQF; v_gene: TRBV12-3/TRBV12-4; d_gene: TRBD2; j_gene: TRBJ2-1
CDR3aa: ASSPGVSIF; v_gene: TRBV12-3/TRBV12-4; d_gene: -; j_gene: TRBJ1-4
CDR3aa: ATGEGPLNEQY; v_gene: TRBV12-3/TRBV12-4; d_gene: -; j_gene: TRBJ2-7
CDR3aa: ASSQLAGAGNEQF; v_gene: TRBV14; d_gene: TRBD2; j_gene: TRBJ2-1
CDR3aa: ASSFRSLYEQY; v_gene: TRBV28; d_gene: -; j_gene: TRBJ2-7
CDR3aa: ATSRDRTGDPYEQY; v_gene: TRBV15; d_gene: -; j_gene: TRBJ2-7
CDR3aa: ASSDPRKTYEQY; v_gene: TRBV25-1; d_gene: -; j_gene: TRBJ2-7
CDR3aa: ASSQDPLQGSTNEKLF; v_gene: TRBV4-1; d_gene: TRBD1; j_gene: TRBJ1-4
CDR3aa: ASSQTGSTGETQY; v_gene: TRBV6-1; d_gene: -; j_gene: TRBJ2-5
CDR3aa: SVEGGRGHEQY; v_gene: TRBV29-1; d_gene: -; j_gene: TRBJ2-7
CDR3aa: ASSLTGGGTQY; v_gene: TRBV7-3; d_gene: TRBD2; j_gene: TRBJ2-3
CDR3aa: SARDDLGLDIDEQF; v_gene: TRBV20-1; d_gene: TRBD2; j_gene: -
CDR3aa: ASSLARANVLT; v_gene: TRBV3-1; d_gene: -; j_gene: TRBJ2-6
CDR3aa: ASSLAGRPDNEQF; v_gene: TRBV27; d_gene: -; j_gene: TRBJ2-1
CDR3aa: ATSDTTVQPQH; v_gene: TRBV24-1; d_gene: -; j_gene: TRBJ1-5
CDR3aa: ASSFPPGQGGGSNTGELF; v_gene: TRBV5-4; d_gene: -; j_gene: TRBJ2-2
CDR3aa: ASSGGGGEQY; v_gene: TRBV11-2; d_gene: -; j_gene: TRBJ2-7
CDR3aa: ASSDRRETDTQY; v_gene: TRBV6-1; d_gene: -; j_gene: TRBJ2-3
CDR3aa: ASKKGGVTGELF; v_gene: TRBV10-2; d_gene: -; j_gene: TRBJ2-2
CDR3aa: SVEDGTSGRNEQF; v_gene: TRBV29-1; d_gene: TRBD2; j_gene: TRBJ2-1
CDR3aa: ASSTHRVNQPQH; v_gene: TRBV7-2; d_gene: -; j_gene: TRBJ1-5
CDR3aa: ASSPRTGIAYEQY; v_gene: TRBV5-1; d_gene: TRBD1; j_gene: TRBJ2-7
CDR3aa: SVAWGAGYT; v_gene: TRBV29-1; d_gene: -; j_gene: TRBJ1-2
CDR3aa: ASSPGTGNEQF; v_gene: TRBV6-1; d_gene: -; j_gene: TRBJ2-1